This T cell receptor beta chain is drawn from a study of blood T cell repertoires in COVID-19. Clones were sequenced by immunoSEQ multiplex PCR, and TCRdb holds only the in-frame ones, with some missing. The sample comprises about 150,000 clones, around 92% of which are singletons, and 2.5% to 3% rests with the top ten. The CDR3 spans 16 residues. The V and J ends lost 4 bases and 0 bases respectively, with 13 bases between them. CDR1 SGHRS and CDR2 YFSETQ come from the germline V gene. The specimen sequenced was peripheral blood. The sequence was obtained from a man aged 60 to 69 with acute or convalescent COVID-19. V usage is TRBV5-1 and J usage is TRBJ1-4; D is possibly TRBD1 (6 bases). In DNA form, the CDR3 reads TGCGCCAGCAGCAGATGGACAGTAACAACTAATGAAAAACTGTTTTTT. It translates to CASSRWTVTTNEKLFF.